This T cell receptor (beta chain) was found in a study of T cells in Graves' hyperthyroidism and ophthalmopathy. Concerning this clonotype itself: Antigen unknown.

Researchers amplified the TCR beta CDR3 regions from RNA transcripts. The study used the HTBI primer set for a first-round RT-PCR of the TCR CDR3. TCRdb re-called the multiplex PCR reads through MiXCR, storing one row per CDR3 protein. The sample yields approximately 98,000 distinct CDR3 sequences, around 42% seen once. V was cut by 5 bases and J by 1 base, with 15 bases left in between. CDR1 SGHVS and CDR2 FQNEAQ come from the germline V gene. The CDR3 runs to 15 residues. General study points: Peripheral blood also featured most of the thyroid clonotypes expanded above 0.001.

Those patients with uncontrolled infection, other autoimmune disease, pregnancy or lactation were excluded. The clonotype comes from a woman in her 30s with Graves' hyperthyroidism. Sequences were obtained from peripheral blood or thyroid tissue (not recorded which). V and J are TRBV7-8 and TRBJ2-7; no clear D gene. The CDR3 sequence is CASSVGDGRSYEQYF. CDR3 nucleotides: TGTGCCAGCAGCGTGGGCGATGGGCGATCCTACGAGCAGTACTTC.